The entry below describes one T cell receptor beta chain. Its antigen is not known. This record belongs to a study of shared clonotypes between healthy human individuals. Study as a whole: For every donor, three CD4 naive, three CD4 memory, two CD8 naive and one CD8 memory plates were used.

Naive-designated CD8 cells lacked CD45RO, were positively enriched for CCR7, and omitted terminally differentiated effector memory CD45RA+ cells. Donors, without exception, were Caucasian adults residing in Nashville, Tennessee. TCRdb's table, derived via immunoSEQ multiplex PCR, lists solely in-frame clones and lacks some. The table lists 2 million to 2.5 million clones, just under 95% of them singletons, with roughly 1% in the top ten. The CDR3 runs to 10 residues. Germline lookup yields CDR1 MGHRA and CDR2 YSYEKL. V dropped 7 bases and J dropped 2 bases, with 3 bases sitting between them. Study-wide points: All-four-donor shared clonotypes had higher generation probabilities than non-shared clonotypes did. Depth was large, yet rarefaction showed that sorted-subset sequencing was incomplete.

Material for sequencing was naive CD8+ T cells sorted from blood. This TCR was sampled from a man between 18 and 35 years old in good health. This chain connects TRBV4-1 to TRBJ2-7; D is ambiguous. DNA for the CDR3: TGCGCCAGCACCACCTACGAGCAGTACTTC. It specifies CASTTYEQYF.